The 2 T cell receptor beta chains in this list originate from one sample, sequenced in a study of cytomegalovirus exposure and HLA in healthy donors. Measured with immunoSEQ multiplex PCR; TCRdb has only the in-frame clones, and not every one. Of 71,000 or so clones in the sample, roughly 93% were seen once. Sequenced material: PBMCs. These receptors all stem from a woman aged 18-30 years in good health and CMV-seronegative.

This rearrangement joins TRBV25-1 to TRBJ1-4, with 10 positions matching TRBD1. This CDR3 has 15 amino acids. V gave up 3 bases and J gave up 7 bases; unmatched junction bases: 5. The V gene's germline CDR1 is MGHDK and CDR2 SYGVNS. The CDR3 region is CASSELGQGREKLFF. The CDR3 DNA is TGTGCCAGCAGTGAGTTGGGACAGGGGCGTGAAAAACTGTTTTTT.

The genes are TRBV7-2 and TRBJ1-6; the D is unclear. V lost 5 bases, J lost 6 bases, and 14 bases lay in between. The V gene's germline CDR1 is SGHTA and CDR2 FQGNSA. This CDR3 has 15 amino acids. The CDR3 sequence is CASSLETLSNSPLHF. The CDR3 DNA reads TGTGCCAGCAGCCTGGAGACGCTAAGTAATTCACCCCTCCACTTT.